One sample yielded the 15 T cell receptor beta chains listed below, sequenced in a study of cytomegalovirus exposure and HLA in healthy donors. PCR used 60 Vbeta primers and 13 Jbeta primers. TCRdb keeps only in-frame clones here, not all; method: immunoSEQ multiplex PCR. This table holds some 100,000 clones, about 75% found once. Material for sequencing was PBMCs. Source of these receptors: a woman younger than 35 in good health and CMV-seropositive.

The sample holds one count of this clone. CDR3 in amino acids: CASRATVKLAGELREQYF. The CDR3 nucleotides read TGTGCCAGTAGGGCCACAGTGAAACTAGCGGGAGAACTGAGGGAGCAGTACTTC. The rearrangement links TRBV19 to TRBJ2-7; 11 nucleotides agree with TRBD2. The CDR3 runs to 18 residues. Germline-derived CDR1 and CDR2 are LNHDA and SQIVND (reference sequence). J gave up 7 bases and V 6 bases, and 20 bases lay outside the gene matches.

The table lists this clone with a count of one. J is TRBJ2-7 and V is TRBV4-1, with 12 bases matching TRBD2. Trimming took 2 bases from V and 7 from J; bases not matched to a gene: 9. The CDR3 consists of 16 residues. Germline V CDR1 and CDR2: MGHRA, YSYEKL. The CDR3 loop reads CASSQTRLAGEGEQYF. CDR3 DNA: TGCGCCAGCAGCCAAACCCGACTAGCGGGAGAGGGAGAGCAGTACTTC.

The V and J genes are TRBV7-6 and TRBJ2-7; TRBD2 matches 10 bases. The CDR3 runs to 15 residues. Germline V gene data show CDR1 as SGHVS and CDR2 as FNYEAQ. J lost 4 bases, V lost 2 bases, and 5 bases had no gene match. The CDR3 reads CASSLSGRASYEQYF. The DNA of the CDR3 is TGTGCCAGCAGCTTAAGCGGGAGGGCCTCGTACGAGCAGTACTTC.

V is TRBV9 and J is TRBJ2-3; D not certain. Germline V gives CDR1 SGDLS, CDR2 YYNGEE. Trimming pared 0 bases from V and 0 bases from J, leaving 11 bases between. The CDR3 sequence is 16 residues long. The CDR3 DNA sequence: TGTGCCAGCAGCGTAGATGGCGGAGCAAGCACAGATACGCAGTATTTT. Translated, it gives CASSVDGGASTDTQYF.

This clone was observed a handful of times. V and J are TRBV6-1 and TRBJ1-1; TRBD1 matches at 7 bases. V gave up 6 bases and J gave up 3 bases; unmatched junction bases: 7. There are 14 residues in the CDR3. Per the germline V gene, CDR1 is MNHNS and CDR2 is SASEGT. DNA of the CDR3: TGTGCCAGCAGGAAGACAGGGAGAGACACTGAAGCTTTCTTT. Amino acids: CASRKTGRDTEAFF.

The gene calls are TRBV28 and TRBJ2-7, with TRBD1 matching over 9 bases. This CDR3 is built from 16 residues. Per the germline V gene, CDR1 is MDHEN and CDR2 is SYDVKM. Germline trimming cut 6 bases from V and 7 bases from J; bases unmatched to any gene: 16. The CDR3 region has the DNA TGTGCCAGCAGAATACCCCTAGGGACAGGGAATGGGGAGCAGTACTTC. It yields the protein CASRIPLGTGNGEQYF.

This clone was seen once. This chain connects TRBV12-5 to TRBJ1-1; the match to TRBD1 covers 9 bases. The CDR3 is made up of 17 amino acids. Germline-derived CDR1 and CDR2 are LGHNT and FRNRAP. V trimming: 1 base; J trimming: 0 bases; junction bases outside the gene matches: 6. The CDR3 here is CASGLATGGFMNTEAFF. The CDR3 nucleotides are TGTGCTAGTGGTTTGGCTACAGGGGGCTTCATGAACACTGAAGCTTTCTTT.

V gene TRBV7-2 combines with J gene TRBJ1-2; tentatively, D is TRBD1 (5 bases). The CDR3 runs 13 residues. The V end lost 5 bases, the J end lost 1 base, and 8 bases lay between the germline ends. Germline values: CDR1 SGHTA, CDR2 FQGNSA. The CDR3 DNA reads TGTGCCAGCAGCCACGACAGTAACTATGGCTACACCTTC. Amino acids: CASSHDSNYGYTF. Looking up the rest from reference TRBV7-2 and TRBJ1-2 gives the full variable domain: GAGVSQSPSNKVTEKGKDVELRCDPISGHTALYWYRQSLGQGLEFLIYFQGNSAPDKSGLPSDRFSAERTGGSVSTLTIQRTQQEDSAVYLCASSHDSNYGYTFGSGTRLTVV.

The chain has TRBV10-3 and TRBJ2-2; 13 nucleotides match TRBD2. V was clipped by 7 bases and J by 4 bases; unmatched bases: 18. Germline CDR1 ENHRY, CDR2 SYGVKD. CDR3 size: 20 residues. In DNA form, the CDR3 reads TGTGCCATCAAGGGCAAACCGGGGACTAGCGGGACGGAGTTCACCGGGGAGCTGTTTTTT. This codes for CAIKGKPGTSGTEFTGELFF.

The chain carries TRBV6-6 and TRBJ2-1; 11 bases fit TRBD2. In germline, CDR1 is MNHNY, CDR2 SVGAGI (reference sequence). This CDR3 is 15 amino acids long. Trimming cost V 6 bases and J 3 bases; bases outside gene matches: 4. CDR3: CASRGGLAGYNEQFF. CDR3 in DNA: TGTGCCAGCAGGGGTGGACTAGCGGGCTACAATGAGCAGTTCTTC.

J is TRBJ1-4 and V is TRBV28, with 9 bases aligning to TRBD1. V shed 6 bases, J shed 8 bases, and the junction held 13 bases outside the gene matches. This CDR3 is 16 amino acids long. CDR1 and CDR2 (germline): MDHEN, SYDVKM. The CDR3 nucleotides are TGTGCCAGCAGAGACCCCCGCGGGACAGGGTTAGAAAAACTGTTTTTT. Its protein is CASRDPRGTGLEKLFF.

The chain carries TRBV18 and TRBJ2-7; TRBD2 matches at 9 bases. The germline V gene encodes CDR1 KGHSH and CDR2 LQKENI. Trimming at V came to 3 bases and at J to 0 bases, leaving 3 bases not matched to a gene. The CDR3 sequence is 15 residues long. CDR3: CASSPSSGSSYEQYF. CDR3 DNA sequence: TGTGCCAGCTCACCCAGTAGCGGGAGCTCCTACGAGCAGTACTTC.

The V and J genes are TRBV10-3 and TRBJ1-2, with 7 nucleotides matching TRBD1. The CDR3 totals 13 residues. The V gene's germline CDR1 is ENHRY and CDR2 SYGVKD. V shed 3 bases, J shed 6 bases, and the junction held 4 bases outside the gene matches. The CDR3 reads CAISDRGIDGYTF. The CDR3 coding sequence is TGTGCCATCAGTGACAGGGGGATCGATGGCTACACCTTC.

J is TRBJ1-2 and V is TRBV14, with a weak D call TRBD1 (6 bases). Germline V gene lookup returns CDR1 SGHDN and CDR2 FVKESK. With 6 bases removed from V and 0 bases from J, the gap between germline ends came to 14 bases. The CDR3 loop spans 15 amino acids. CDR3 sequence (DNA): TGTGCCAGCAGACCGACAGGATTAGCTAACTATGGCTACACCTTC. It is translated as CASRPTGLANYGYTF. The variable domain in full, with the rest retrieved from reference TRBV14 and TRBJ1-2, is EAGVTQFPSHSVIEKGQTVTLRCDPISGHDNLYWYRRVMGKEIKFLLHFVKESKQDESGMPNNRFLAERTGGTYSTLKVQPAELEDSGVYFCASRPTGLANYGYTFGSGTRLTVV.

The chain carries TRBV29-1 and TRBJ2-1; D gene uncertain. Trimming stripped 4 bases from V and 0 bases from J, with 7 bases between. CDR1 SQVTM and CDR2 ANQGSEA come from the germline V gene. The length of the CDR3 is 13 residues. CDR3 in amino acids: CSVVRSSYNEQFF. The CDR3, as DNA: TGCAGCGTTGTAAGGAGCTCCTACAATGAGCAGTTCTTC.